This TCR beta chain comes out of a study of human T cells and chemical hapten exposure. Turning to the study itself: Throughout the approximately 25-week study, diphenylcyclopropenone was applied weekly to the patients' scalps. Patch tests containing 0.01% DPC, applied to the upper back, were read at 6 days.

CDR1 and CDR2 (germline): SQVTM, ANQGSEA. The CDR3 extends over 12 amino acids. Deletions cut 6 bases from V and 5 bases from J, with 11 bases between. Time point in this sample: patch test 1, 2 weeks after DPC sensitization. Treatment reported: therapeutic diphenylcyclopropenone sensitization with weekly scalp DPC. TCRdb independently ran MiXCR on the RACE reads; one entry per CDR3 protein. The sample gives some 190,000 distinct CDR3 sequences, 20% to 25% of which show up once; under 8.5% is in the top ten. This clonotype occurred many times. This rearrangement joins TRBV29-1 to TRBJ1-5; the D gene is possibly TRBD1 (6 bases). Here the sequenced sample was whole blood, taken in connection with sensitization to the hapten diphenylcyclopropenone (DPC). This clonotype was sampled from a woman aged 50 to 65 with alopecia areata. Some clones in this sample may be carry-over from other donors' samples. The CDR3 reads CSVREGDQPQHF. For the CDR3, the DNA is TGCAGCGTAAGAGAGGGGGATCAGCCCCAGCATTTT.